The source of this T cell receptor beta chain is a study of blood T cell repertoires in COVID-19. Study-level information: The United States, Italy and Spain were the sources of the acute and convalescent COVID-19 samples. PBMCs, B-cell-depleted T cells, or T cells provided the cDNA or gDNA that made up the material.

The CDR3 has 15 amino acids. Germline assignment: CDR1 LNHDA and CDR2 SQIVND (reference sequence). V was clipped by 1 base and J by 2 bases, with 12 bases between them. Assay used: immunoSEQ multiplex PCR; TCRdb lists only in-frame clones, some missing. The top ten clones hold around 0.93% of a sample with nearly 200,000 clones, around 81% of them seen once. Seattle's cohort entered during active infection and was followed longitudinally. The specimen sequenced was peripheral blood. The TCR originated in a man aged 55 to 70 with COVID-19, enrolled during active disease. J is TRBJ2-7 and V is TRBV19; tentatively, D is TRBD1 (6 bases). The CDR3 region has the DNA TGTGCCAGTAGTATAGCGCCAGGGGAAGCCTACGAGCAGTACTTC. Translating gives CASSIAPGEAYEQYF. The full variable domain, its missing parts supplied by reference TRBV19 and TRBJ2-7, is DGGITQSPKYLFRKEGQNVTLSCEQNLNHDAMYWYRQDPGQGLRLIYYSQIVNDFQKGDIAEGYSVSREKKESFPLTVTSAQKNPTAFYLCASSIAPGEAYEQYFGPGTRLTVT.